This T cell receptor (beta chain) was captured in a study of T-cell reconstitution after alpha-beta-depleted transplantation in children (dated by TCRdb to 2016 to 2018). About the study as a whole: Using TCR repertoire profiling, the study quantitatively followed how T-cell immune reconstitution unfolded in children after TCRalphabeta/CD19-depleted allogeneic hematopoietic cell transplantation.

The library was obtained by PCR. The data were produced on an Illumina HiSeq 2500. TCR library preparation used molecular barcoding, with unique molecular identifiers applied to normalize quantification of the TCRbeta repertoire. TCRdb cleaned the public reads at Q25 with fastp, built clones with MiXCR and kept in-frame beta chains. Each entry merges the rows of one CDR3 protein and shows their most common DNA and genes. This sample has around 250,000 distinct CDR3 sequences in its table, and more than 9% of those were observed once. 10% of the sample is in the top ten clones. A word on this clonotype: The clone's antigen remains unknown. Base qualities are not at hand, and no much larger clone is one base apart.

The junction carries 11 bases between V and J, which are trimmed by 0 bases and 8 bases respectively. CDR3 length: 14 amino acids, cysteine to phenylalanine. Only CDR3 DNA remains: 42 bases, in frame from the first base. For CDR1 and CDR2, the germline V gene lists SGHDN and FVKESK. Sequencing used PBMCs from the stem cell graft donor, obtained from the stem cell graft. The V and J segments used are TRBV14 and TRBJ2-1, and possibly TRBD2, on 6 matching bases. The clonotype originates from a human donor who donated a stem cell graft to a child with SCID. The CDR3 here reads CASSQDFAGHEQFF. The bases read TGTGCCAGCAGCCAAGATTTTGCGGGGCATGAGCAGTTCTTC.